The text below deals with one T cell receptor (beta chain). Its antigen is unidentified. With 60 Vbeta and 13 Jbeta primers, the PCR was carried out. Repertoires were generated with immunoSEQ multiplex PCR, while TCRdb's copy carries only in-frame clones and drops some. The sample shows some 100,000 clones, about three quarters of them seen only once. These data originate in a study of cytomegalovirus exposure and HLA in healthy donors. General study points: Among CMV-associated TCR beta chains, most appeared HLA-restricted in a later analysis.

The receptor was derived from a woman aged 40 to 50 in good health and CMV-seropositive. Sequencing used PBMCs.

As DNA, the CDR3 is TGCGCCAGCACCTCAATGGGGGGAGTCACTGAAGCTTTCTTT. Protein: CASTSMGGVTEAFF. The rearrangement links TRBV4-1 to TRBJ1-1; perhaps TRBD1 as D (5 bases). Germline V lookup: CDR1 MGHRA, CDR2 YSYEKL. Trimming left V 7 bases short and J 4 bases short, with 16 bases between. The CDR3 spans 14 residues.